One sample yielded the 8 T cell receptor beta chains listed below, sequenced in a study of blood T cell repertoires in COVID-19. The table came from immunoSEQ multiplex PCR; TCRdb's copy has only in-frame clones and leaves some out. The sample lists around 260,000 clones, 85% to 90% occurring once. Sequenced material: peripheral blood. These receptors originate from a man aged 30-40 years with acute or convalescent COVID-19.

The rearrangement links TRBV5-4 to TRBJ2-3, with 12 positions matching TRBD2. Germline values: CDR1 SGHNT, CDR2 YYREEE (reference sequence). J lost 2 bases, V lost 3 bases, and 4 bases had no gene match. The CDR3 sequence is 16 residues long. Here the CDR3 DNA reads TGTGCCAGCAGCTCTGGACTAGCGGGGACCACAGATACGCAGTATTTT. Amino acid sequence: CASSSGLAGTTDTQYF. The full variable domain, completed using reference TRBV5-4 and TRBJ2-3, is ETGVTQSPTHLIKTRGQQVTLRCSSQSGHNTVSWYQQALGQGPQFIFQYYREEENGRGNFPPRFSGLQFPNYSSELNVNALELDDSALYLCASSSGLAGTTDTQYFGPGTRLTVL.

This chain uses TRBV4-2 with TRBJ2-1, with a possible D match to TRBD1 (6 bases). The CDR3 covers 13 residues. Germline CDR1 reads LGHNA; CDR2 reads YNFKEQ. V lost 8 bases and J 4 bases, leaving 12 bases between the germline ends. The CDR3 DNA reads TGTGCCAGCGGACGGGACACTTACAATGAGCAGTTCTTC. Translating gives CASGRDTYNEQFF.

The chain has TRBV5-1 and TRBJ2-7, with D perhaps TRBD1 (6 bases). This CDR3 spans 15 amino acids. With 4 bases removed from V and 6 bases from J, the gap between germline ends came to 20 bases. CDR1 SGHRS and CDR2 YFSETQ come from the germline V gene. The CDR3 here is CASSEGHNYVTEQYF. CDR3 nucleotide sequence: TGCGCCAGCAGCGAGGGACACAACTATGTTACCGAGCAGTACTTC.

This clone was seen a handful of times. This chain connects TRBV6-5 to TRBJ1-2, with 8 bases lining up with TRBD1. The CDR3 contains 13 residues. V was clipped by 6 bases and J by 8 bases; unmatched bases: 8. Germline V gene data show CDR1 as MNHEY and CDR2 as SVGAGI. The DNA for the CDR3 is TGTGCCAGCAGATACACAGGGGGGCAAGGCTACACCTTC. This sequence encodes CASRYTGGQGYTF.

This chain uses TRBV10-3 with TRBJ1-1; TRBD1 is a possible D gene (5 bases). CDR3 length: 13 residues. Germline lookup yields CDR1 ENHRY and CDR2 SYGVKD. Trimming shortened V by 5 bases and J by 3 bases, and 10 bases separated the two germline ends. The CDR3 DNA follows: TGTGCCATCAGTACGTTAGGGGACACTGAAGCTTTCTTT. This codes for CAISTLGDTEAFF.

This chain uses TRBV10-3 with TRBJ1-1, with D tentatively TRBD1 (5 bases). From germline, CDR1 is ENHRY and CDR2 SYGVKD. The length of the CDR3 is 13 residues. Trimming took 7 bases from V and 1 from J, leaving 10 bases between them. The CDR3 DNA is TGTGCCATCATGCAGGGCCCGAACACTGAAGCTTTCTTT. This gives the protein CAIMQGPNTEAFF.

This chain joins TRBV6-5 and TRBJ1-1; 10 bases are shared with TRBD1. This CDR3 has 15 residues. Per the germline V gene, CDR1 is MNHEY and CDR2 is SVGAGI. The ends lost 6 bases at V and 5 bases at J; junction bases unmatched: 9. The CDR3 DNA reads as TGTGCCAGCAGGGCCGGGACAGGGGAAAGGACTGAAGCTTTCTTT. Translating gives CASRAGTGERTEAFF.

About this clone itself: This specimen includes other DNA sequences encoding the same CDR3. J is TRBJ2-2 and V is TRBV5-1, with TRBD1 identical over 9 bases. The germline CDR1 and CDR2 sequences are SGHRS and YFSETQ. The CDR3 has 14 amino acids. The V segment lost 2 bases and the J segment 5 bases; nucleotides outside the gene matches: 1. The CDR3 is CASSLGTGTGELFF. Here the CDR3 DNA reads TGCGCCAGCAGCTTAGGGACAGGGACCGGGGAGCTGTTTTTT. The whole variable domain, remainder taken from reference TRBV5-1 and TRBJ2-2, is KAGVTQTPRYLIKTRGQQVTLSCSPISGHRSVSWYQQTPGQGLQFLFEYFSETQRNKGNFPGRFSGRQFSNSRSEMNVSTLELGDSALYLCASSLGTGTGELFFGEGSRLTVL.